The clone carrying this TCR beta chain has a handful of counts. Its specificity is not known. This entry is derived from a study of blood T cells in healthy people across ages. Notes on the study in general: Among long-lived donors, naive CD4+ cells were more numerous and diversity higher than in aged donors. As age increased, TCR beta diversity per million T cells fell in a roughly linear fashion. There was no known CMV status for donors, so expanded clonotype changes were possibly confounded.

There are 16 residues in the CDR3. Trimming cost V 0 bases and J 2 bases, with 14 bases left between them. From germline, CDR1 is SGHRS and CDR2 YFSETQ. Through a sample-barcoded 5' primer and a J-beta primer mix, a second PCR was run for roughly 6 to 11 cycles. Every sample returned 2.5 million or more CDR3-containing paired-end reads. Each CDR3 protein is one row after TCRdb ran MiXCR on the 5' RACE reads. In the table there are about 580,000 distinct CDR3 sequences, around half of which are singletons. This chain links TRBV5-1 with TRBJ1-2; D is possibly TRBD1 (5 bases). The sequenced sample was blood. This receptor was obtained from an elderly man in good health. The CDR3 is CASSLEPGTTNYGYTF. The CDR3 DNA sequence: TGCGCCAGCAGCTTGGAGCCAGGGACCACCAACTATGGCTACACCTTC.